The 32 T cell receptor beta chains in this list originate from one sample, sequenced in a study of blood T cell repertoires in COVID-19. Assay used: immunoSEQ multiplex PCR; TCRdb lists only in-frame clones, some missing. The sample lists under 200,000 clones, around nine tenths occurring once. The sequencing input was peripheral blood. All receptors come from a man between 18 and 29 years old with active or convalescent COVID-19.

The chain combines TRBV13 with TRBJ2-7, with 9 bases identical to TRBD1. Germline CDR1 is PRHDT and CDR2 is FYEKMQ (reference sequence). V dropped 5 bases and J dropped 7; count of bases not matched to a gene: 12. The length of the CDR3 is 15 residues. CDR3 sequence reads: CASSRRPGQGNEQYF. The CDR3 nucleotides read TGTGCCAGCAGCCGGAGGCCGGGACAGGGAAATGAGCAGTACTTC.

The sample holds one count of this clone. The chain employs TRBV6-5 and TRBJ1-5; TRBD1 is a possible D gene (5 bases). CDR1 MNHEY and CDR2 SVGAGI come from the germline V gene. The CDR3 sequence is 14 residues long. The V and J ends lost 4 bases and 0 bases respectively, with 7 bases between them. This chain's CDR3 is CASSSQVSNQPQHF. DNA for the CDR3: TGTGCCAGCAGTTCACAGGTTAGCAATCAGCCCCAGCATTTT.

The chain has TRBV9 and TRBJ1-2, with D maybe TRBD1 (6 bases). In germline, CDR1 is SGDLS, CDR2 YYNGEE. CDR3 size: 14 residues. V lost 3 bases and J 9 bases, leaving 18 bases between the germline ends. The CDR3 nucleotides read TGTGCCAGCAGCGAATCCACAGGGAGGGGCCGCTACACCTTC. This sequence encodes CASSESTGRGRYTF.

This chain links TRBV6-5 with TRBJ1-1, with 7 bases identical to TRBD1. Germline V gives CDR1 MNHEY, CDR2 SVGAGI. CDR3 length: 15 residues. After removal of 1 base from V and 6 bases from J, the junction contained 8 bases not matched to a gene. The CDR3 DNA reads TGTGCCAGCAGTTACTTAATACAGGGGTTCGCTGAAGCTTTCTTT. It yields the protein CASSYLIQGFAEAFF.

The CDR3 spells CASSLESGRNSPLHF. CDR3 in DNA: TGTGCCAGCAGCTTAGAGTCAGGGCGTAATTCACCCCTCCACTTT. The chain has TRBV7-9 and TRBJ1-6; D perhaps matches TRBD1 (5 bases). The CDR3 totals 15 residues. Germline V gives CDR1 SEHNR, CDR2 FQNEAQ (reference sequence). V shed 1 base and J shed 6 bases, with 10 bases lying between them.

V and J are TRBV4-1 and TRBJ1-4; 7 nucleotides line up with TRBD1. CDR3 length: 15 residues. CDR1 and CDR2 (germline): MGHRA, YSYEKL. V trimming: 5 bases; J trimming: 5 bases; junction bases outside the gene matches: 8. CDR3 bases: TGCGCCAGCAGCGCACCCGGGACAGCGAATGAAAAACTGTTTTTT. Protein: CASSAPGTANEKLFF.

The CDR3 loop reads CASSARRASEQYF. The DNA for the CDR3 is TGTGCCAGCAGCGCCCGGAGGGCCTCCGAGCAGTACTTC. This chain connects TRBV5-6 to TRBJ2-7; tentative D call: TRBD2 (6 bases). CDR3 length: 13 residues. The germline gives CDR1 SGHDT, CDR2 YYEEEE. V lost 4 bases to trimming and J lost 6 bases, with 14 bases between them.

This sequence joins TRBV6-5 and TRBJ2-3, with 8 bases lining up with TRBD2. CDR1 and CDR2 from the germline V gene are MNHEY and SVGAGI. Trimming took 6 bases from V and 3 from J; bases not matched to a gene: 8. This CDR3 region has 15 residues. DNA for the CDR3: TGTGCCAGCAGGGGAGTAGCGGGATTGACAGATACGCAGTATTTT. It is translated as CASRGVAGLTDTQYF.

This clone was recorded at least ten times. The CDR3 bases are TGCAGCGTGGTAACGTTGAGGGCTAATGAGCAGTTCTTC. Residues: CSVVTLRANEQFF. The chain has TRBV29-1 and TRBJ2-1; D is possibly TRBD2 (5 bases). Deletions cut 6 bases from V and 7 bases from J, with 16 bases between. The CDR3 contains 13 residues. Germline V gives CDR1 SQVTM, CDR2 ANQGSEA.

The genes are TRBV6-5 and TRBJ2-1; 10 bases agree with TRBD2. CDR3 size: 13 residues. Germline loops: CDR1 MNHEY, CDR2 SVGAGI. V was clipped by 6 bases and J by 7 bases; unmatched bases: 3. The CDR3 DNA reads TGTGCCAGCAGCCTAGCGGGGGTAAATGAGCAGTTCTTC. This codes for CASSLAGVNEQFF.

The table lists this clone with a few counts. The chain recombines TRBV3-1 (or the pseudogene TRBV3-2) with TRBJ2-1, with 7 bases that match TRBD2. Unmatched junction bases numbered 8, after V lost 4 bases and J lost 8 bases. The germline V gene encodes CDR1 LGHDT and CDR2 YNNKEL (reference sequence). The CDR3 is 14 amino acids. The CDR3 is CASSPGGSPDEQFF. CDR3 coding DNA: TGTGCCAGCAGCCCCGGGGGGAGCCCCGATGAGCAGTTCTTC.

The rearrangement joins TRBV28 to TRBJ2-1, with D possibly TRBD2 on 5 matching bases. From germline, CDR1 is MDHEN and CDR2 SYDVKM. This CDR3 has 11 amino acids. V lost 6 bases to trimming and J lost 5 bases, with 5 bases between them. Here the CDR3 reads CASRLDNEQFF. The CDR3 nucleotides are TGTGCCAGCAGACTAGACAATGAGCAGTTCTTC.

The CDR3 region has the DNA TGTGCCTGGACTGTTTCCGGGGGCACTGAAGCTTTCTTT. Encoded protein: CAWTVSGGTEAFF. This chain links TRBV30 with TRBJ1-1; TRBD1 might be the D (5 bases). V was cut by 4 bases and J by 4 bases, with 13 bases left in between. CDR1 GTSNPN and CDR2 SVGIG come from the germline V gene (reference sequence). This CDR3 spans 13 amino acids.

The count of this clone is one. The chain couples TRBV4-3 to TRBJ2-1; D is ambiguous. Germline loops: CDR1 LGHNA, CDR2 YSLEER. The V and J ends lost 1 base and 2 bases respectively, with 12 bases between them. This CDR3 is 16 amino acids long. CDR3 nucleotide sequence: TGCGCCAGCAGCCAAGTATTGCGGTCAGCCTACAATGAGCAGTTCTTC. Amino acids: CASSQVLRSAYNEQFF.

J is TRBJ2-7 and V is TRBV9, with TRBD2 matching over 13 bases. Losses at the gene ends were 2 bases for V and 4 bases for J; bases not matched to a gene: 0. The length of the CDR3 is 14 residues. Germline V lookup: CDR1 SGDLS, CDR2 YYNGEE. The CDR3 region is CASSVGLAGYEQYF. In nucleotides, the CDR3 is TGTGCCAGCAGCGTGGGACTAGCGGGATACGAGCAGTACTTC.

The chain combines TRBV12-3 or TRBV12-4 with TRBJ1-2, with D perhaps matching TRBD1 (6 bases). Trimming took 6 bases from V and 6 from J, leaving 14 bases between them. There are 13 residues in the CDR3. Here the CDR3 DNA reads TGTGCCAGCAGCCTAGGGGGGGCGGATGGCTACACCTTC. Its protein is CASSLGGADGYTF.

This clone came up once. The sample holds other DNA sequences that translate to the same CDR3. This chain uses TRBV19 with TRBJ2-7, with 7 positions matching TRBD1. The CDR3 is 13 amino acids. Germline trimming cut 4 bases from V and 4 bases from J; bases unmatched to any gene: 4. CDR1 and CDR2 from the germline V gene are LNHDA and SQIVND (reference sequence). The CDR3 coding sequence is TGTGCCAGTAGTAGGGACAGAGAATACGAGCAGTACTTC. It codes for CASSRDREYEQYF.

V gene TRBV4-2 combines with J gene TRBJ1-3, with a possible D match to TRBD1 (5 bases). V was trimmed by 2 bases and J by 0 bases, leaving 11 bases between them. The CDR3 spans 16 residues. The germline V gene encodes CDR1 LGHNA and CDR2 YNFKEQ. The CDR3, as DNA: TGTGCCAGCAGCCAACATCAGGGTGACTCTGGAAACACCATATATTTT. Encoded protein: CASSQHQGDSGNTIYF.

A few counts support this clone. This chain joins TRBV7-8 and TRBJ2-2; D may be TRBD1 (5 bases). Germline values: CDR1 SGHVS, CDR2 FQNEAQ. The V gene lost 7 bases and the J gene lost 3 bases, with 12 bases spanning the gap. CDR3 length equals 14 residues. This CDR3 reads CASTLRGYTGELFF. The DNA of the CDR3 is TGTGCCAGCACCCTTAGGGGTTACACCGGGGAGCTGTTTTTT.

The gene calls are TRBV3-1 (or the pseudogene TRBV3-2) and TRBJ2-1, with D perhaps TRBD1 (6 bases). V gave up 4 bases and J gave up 9 bases, with 31 bases separating them. The length of the CDR3 is 19 residues. CDR1 is LGHDT and CDR2 is YNNKEL in the germline V gene (reference sequence). CDR3 region: CASSLTRESGSTLRGEQFF. The CDR3 DNA reads as TGTGCCAGCAGCCTCACCCGGGAATCCGGCTCCACCCTCAGGGGTGAGCAGTTCTTC.

As DNA, the CDR3 is TGTGCCAGTAGTCAGTTCGTTGGTGGAAACACCATATATTTT. As protein: CASSQFVGGNTIYF. V gene TRBV19 combines with J gene TRBJ1-3; D unclear. The CDR3 has 14 amino acids. From germline, CDR1 is LNHDA and CDR2 SQIVND (reference sequence). V lost 5 bases and J lost 3, with 11 bases in between.

The chain is built from TRBV27 and TRBJ1-1; D is unclear. The CDR3 runs to 15 residues. Trimming left V 6 bases short and J 3 bases short, with 17 bases between. The germline CDR1 and CDR2 sequences are MNHEY and SMNVEV (reference sequence). The CDR3: CASRVGVWGDTEAFF. The CDR3 DNA is TGTGCCAGCAGAGTGGGCGTCTGGGGAGACACTGAAGCTTTCTTT.

The genes are TRBV21-1 and TRBJ2-2; the table assigns TRBD2, which was not confirmed against the DNA. TRBV21-1 is assigned pseudogene status. This CDR3 is 16 amino acids long. This chain's CDR3 is CASSKGGGALTGELFF. In DNA, the CDR3 is TGTGCCAGCAGCAAAGGGGGAGGAGCGCTGACCGGGGAGCTGTTTTTT.

This chain uses TRBV5-4 with TRBJ2-5, with 8 bases fitting TRBD2. In germline, CDR1 is SGHNT, CDR2 YYREEE (reference sequence). The J segment lost 4 bases and the V segment lost 2 bases, leaving 7 bases of the junction unmatched. There are 15 residues in the CDR3. The CDR3 sequence: CASSFIGAGVETQYF. CDR3 DNA: TGTGCCAGCAGCTTTATCGGAGCGGGGGTAGAGACCCAGTACTTC.

The rearrangement joins TRBV5-8 to TRBJ1-4, with TRBD1 matching 8 bases. The CDR3 extends over 15 amino acids. V gave up 0 bases and J gave up 8 bases; unmatched junction bases: 6. CDR1 is SGHTS, CDR2 YDEGEE, per germline. The CDR3 region is CASSLAQGVGEKLFF. The CDR3 coding sequence is TGTGCCAGCAGCTTGGCACAGGGGGTTGGAGAAAAACTGTTTTTT.

The chain combines TRBV5-1 with TRBJ1-2; TRBD1 might be the D (5 bases). The germline gives CDR1 SGHRS, CDR2 YFSETQ. V lost 6 bases and J 0 bases, leaving 12 bases between the germline ends. CDR3 length: 14 residues. The CDR3 loop reads CASTLGTSNYGYTF. The CDR3 DNA reads TGCGCCAGCACTTTGGGGACTTCTAACTATGGCTACACCTTC.

CDR3 nucleotide sequence: TGTGCCAGCAGTGAACCGGGGGAGGATCAGCCCCAGCATTTT. The encoded protein is CASSEPGEDQPQHF. The chain carries TRBV6-1 and TRBJ1-5; possibly TRBD1 for D (5 bases). V was pared by 2 bases and J by 5 bases, with 10 bases between. Germline V gene lookup returns CDR1 MNHNS and CDR2 SASEGT. This CDR3 contains 14 residues.

This clone was recorded only once. The rearrangement links TRBV3-1 (or the pseudogene TRBV3-2) to TRBJ2-5; D is possibly TRBD2 (5 bases). With 4 bases removed from V and 0 bases from J, the gap between germline ends came to 12 bases. CDR1 is LGHDT and CDR2 is YNNKEL in the germline V gene (reference sequence). CDR3 length: 15 residues. This CDR3 reads CASSPPDLNQETQYF. The CDR3 bases are TGTGCCAGCAGCCCCCCGGACTTAAACCAAGAGACCCAGTACTTC.

This chain links TRBV6-5 with TRBJ1-2, with D unclear. In germline, CDR1 is MNHEY, CDR2 SVGAGI. Trimming left V 7 bases short and J 4 bases short, with 13 bases between. This CDR3 has 13 amino acids. CDR3 in amino acids: CASTPTAGYGYTF. The DNA of the CDR3 is TGTGCCAGCACTCCAACAGCCGGCTATGGCTACACCTTC.

CDR3 DNA: TGTGCCAGCAGCGTAGAAGCGGGAGGCCCCCGTGAGCAGTTCTTC. Encoded protein: CASSVEAGGPREQFF. V is TRBV9 and J is TRBJ2-1; TRBD2 matches at 9 bases. Germline V CDR1 and CDR2: SGDLS, YYNGEE. The junction had 7 bases not matched to a gene; V was cut back by 0 bases and J by 9 bases. The CDR3 has 15 residues.

V is TRBV24-1 and J is TRBJ2-1; 8 nucleotides match TRBD1. The V gene's germline CDR1 is KGHDR and CDR2 SFDVKD. The V gene end was trimmed by 5 bases and the J gene end by 10 bases; junction bases not matched to a gene: 15. The CDR3 totals 16 residues. CDR3 protein: CATSALGQGSVREQFF. As DNA, the CDR3 is TGTGCCACCAGTGCCCTCGGACAGGGTTCCGTGAGAGAGCAGTTCTTC.

The chain combines TRBV20-1 with TRBJ1-1; D unclear. Deletions cut 3 bases from V and 4 bases from J, with 15 bases between. The length of the CDR3 is 14 residues. Germline-derived CDR1 and CDR2 are DFQATT and SNEGSKA (reference sequence). The CDR3 DNA follows: TGCAGTGCTAGTCGAGAACCTAGCCGCACTGAAGCTTTCTTT. It translates to CSASREPSRTEAFF.